This T cell receptor (beta chain) was recovered during a study of early T cells in non-severe SARS-CoV-2 infection. This clonotype was detected ten times or more. The CDR3 is made up of 16 amino acids. The trim removed 4 bases at V and 0 bases at J, leaving 5 bases unmatched. The germline V gene has CDR1 PRHDT and CDR2 FYEKMQ (reference sequence). Unique molecular identifiers tagged individual cDNA molecules. Each CDR3 protein is one row after TCRdb ran MiXCR on the 5' RACE reads. The table lists some 70,000 distinct CDR3 sequences, 12% of them singletons. The chain uses TRBV13 and TRBJ2-7; 11 bases are a match to TRBD2. The source is an adult who was a healthcare worker with PCR-confirmed SARS-CoV-2 infection or an uninfected control (not recorded which). Material: whole blood. The chain's CDR3 is CASSSRTSGYSYEQYF. The CDR3, as DNA: TGTGCCAGCAGCTCCCGGACTAGCGGGTACTCCTACGAGCAGTACTTC.